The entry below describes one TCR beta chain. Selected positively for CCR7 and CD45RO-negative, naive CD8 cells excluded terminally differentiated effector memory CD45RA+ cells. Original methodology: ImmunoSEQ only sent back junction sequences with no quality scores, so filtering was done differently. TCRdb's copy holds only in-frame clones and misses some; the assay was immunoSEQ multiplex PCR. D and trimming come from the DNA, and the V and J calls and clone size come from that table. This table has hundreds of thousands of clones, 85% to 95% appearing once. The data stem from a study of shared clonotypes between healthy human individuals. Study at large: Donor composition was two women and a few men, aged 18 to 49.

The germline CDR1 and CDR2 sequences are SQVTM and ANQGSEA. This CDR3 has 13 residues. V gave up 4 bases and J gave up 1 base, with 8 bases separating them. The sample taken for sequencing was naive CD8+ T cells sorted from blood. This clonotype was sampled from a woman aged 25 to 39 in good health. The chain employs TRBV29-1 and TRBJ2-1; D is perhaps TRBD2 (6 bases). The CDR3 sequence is CSVGGKSYNEQFF. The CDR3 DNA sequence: TGCAGCGTTGGCGGGAAATCCTACAATGAGCAGTTCTTC.